A selection of T cell receptor beta chains follows, all from one sample in a study of blood T cell repertoires in COVID-19. This table comes from immunoSEQ multiplex PCR, and its TCRdb copy is limited to in-frame clones, with some not included. Of under 30,000 clones listed, 90% to 95% are singletons. The sequenced sample was peripheral blood. These receptors were collected from a human donor with active COVID-19. The donor label of this sample is uncertain. Each CDR3 is given with its conserved first and last residue. The order of the fields is J gene, D gene, V gene, clone size, CDR3 protein, CDR3 DNA. The D gene is left open where the match is weak. Clone size, where shown, is once, few, many, or a class for clones that have expanded.

j_gene: TRBJ1-5; d_gene: .; v_gene: TRBV19; abundance: .; CDR3aa: CATSTDSLNQPQHF; CDR3nt: TGTGCCACCTCAACCGACAGCCTCAATCAGCCCCAGCATTTT
j_gene: TRBJ2-7; d_gene: .; v_gene: TRBV20-1; abundance: .; CDR3aa: CSARELDKQYF; CDR3nt: TGCAGTGCTAGAGAACTAGACAAGCAGTACTTC
j_gene: TRBJ1-1; d_gene: .; v_gene: TRBV7-9; abundance: .; CDR3aa: CASSSSTEAFF; CDR3nt: TGTGCCAGCAGCTCGTCCACTGAAGCTTTCTTT
j_gene: TRBJ1-2; d_gene: TRBD1; v_gene: TRBV4-2; abundance: .; CDR3aa: CASSQARGNQGYTF; CDR3nt: TGTGCCAGCAGCCAAGCCAGGGGGAACCAGGGCTACACCTTC
j_gene: TRBJ2-4; d_gene: .; v_gene: TRBV6-5; abundance: .; CDR3aa: CASRLQGAKNIQYF; CDR3nt: TGTGCCAGCAGACTTCAGGGAGCCAAAAACATTCAGTACTTC
j_gene: TRBJ1-5; d_gene: TRBD1; v_gene: TRBV18; abundance: .; CDR3aa: CASSPNGRGTNQPQHF; CDR3nt: TGTGCCAGCTCACCCAACGGCAGGGGGACCAATCAGCCCCAGCATTTT
j_gene: TRBJ1-5; d_gene: TRBD1; v_gene: TRBV27; abundance: .; CDR3aa: CASSLGTALNQPQHF; CDR3nt: TGTGCCAGCAGTTTAGGGACAGCACTCAATCAGCCCCAGCATTTT
j_gene: TRBJ2-1; d_gene: TRBD1; v_gene: TRBV5-4; abundance: .; CDR3aa: CASSLGQGTYNEQFF; CDR3nt: TGTGCCAGCAGCTTGGGACAGGGGACCTACAATGAGCAGTTCTTC
j_gene: TRBJ2-1; d_gene: TRBD2; v_gene: TRBV2; abundance: .; CDR3aa: CASSAGGLAGEQFF; CDR3nt: TGTGCCAGCAGTGCGGGAGGGCTGGCGGGTGAGCAGTTCTTC
j_gene: TRBJ2-5; d_gene: .; v_gene: TRBV6-1; abundance: .; CDR3aa: CASSEVGGRRETQYF; CDR3nt: TGTGCCAGCAGTGAAGTCGGGGGGCGCCGGGAGACCCAGTACTTC
j_gene: TRBJ1-1; d_gene: .; v_gene: TRBV3-1/TRBV3-2; abundance: .; CDR3aa: CASSQRSQGRPEAFF; CDR3nt: TGTGCCAGCAGCCAACGTTCACAGGGAAGGCCTGAAGCTTTCTTT
j_gene: TRBJ1-1; d_gene: TRBD1; v_gene: TRBV11-2; abundance: .; CDR3aa: CASSLGSDRGRGQAFF; CDR3nt: TGTGCCAGCAGCTTAGGTTCGGACAGGGGGCGCGGGCAAGCTTTCTTT
j_gene: TRBJ2-7; d_gene: .; v_gene: TRBV5-1; abundance: once; CDR3aa: CASSPEAAATYEQYF; CDR3nt: TGCGCCAGCAGCCCTGAGGCGGCAGCTACCTACGAGCAGTACTTC
j_gene: TRBJ1-1; d_gene: .; v_gene: TRBV12-3/TRBV12-4; abundance: .; CDR3aa: CASSLRGATEAFF; CDR3nt: TGTGCCAGCAGTTTACGGGGGGCCACTGAAGCTTTCTTT
j_gene: TRBJ2-7; d_gene: .; v_gene: TRBV5-4; abundance: .; CDR3aa: CASTRHSASSSYEQYF; CDR3nt: TGTGCCAGCACCCGACATAGCGCAAGTAGCTCCTACGAGCAGTACTTC
j_gene: TRBJ1-2; d_gene: TRBD1; v_gene: TRBV19; abundance: once; CDR3aa: CASSIWTGPDNYGYTF; CDR3nt: TGTGCCAGTAGTATCTGGACAGGGCCAGATAACTATGGCTACACCTTC
j_gene: TRBJ1-1; d_gene: .; v_gene: TRBV6-5; abundance: .; CDR3aa: CASHPIGAAREAFF; CDR3nt: TGTGCCAGCCACCCCATTGGGGCGGCCCGTGAAGCTTTCTTT
j_gene: TRBJ1-2; d_gene: .; v_gene: TRBV30; abundance: .; CDR3aa: CAWSPPGGVDYGYTF; CDR3nt: TGTGCCTGGAGTCCACCTGGGGGGGTGGACTATGGCTACACCTTC